The 9 T cell receptor beta chains listed next were all sequenced from one sample in a study of blood T cell repertoires in COVID-19. The data were produced by immunoSEQ multiplex PCR, yet TCRdb's version contains in-frame clones alone and is incomplete. The sample has 150,000 to 200,000 clones, about 86% seen once. The sequenced sample was peripheral blood. The source is a human donor with acute or convalescent COVID-19. The donor label of this sample is uncertain.

The chain links TRBV5-1 to TRBJ2-1; D call uncertain. The CDR3 is 13 residues long. Per germline, CDR1 SGHRS and CDR2 YFSETQ. Trimming removed 0 bases at V and 6 bases at J, with 7 bases between. The DNA for the CDR3 is TGCGCCAGCAGCTTGGGCTCAGGCAATGAGCAGTTCTTC. Translating it yields CASSLGSGNEQFF.

The chain has TRBV18 and TRBJ2-4, with 8 bases matching TRBD1. Unmatched junction bases numbered 2, after V lost 6 bases and J lost 4 bases. This CDR3 comprises 13 residues. CDR1 is KGHSH, CDR2 LQKENI, per germline. In DNA, the CDR3 is TGTGCCAGCTCGCAGGGGGCTAAAAACATTCAGTACTTC. Protein: CASSQGAKNIQYF. The entire variable domain, with the rest obtained from reference TRBV18 and TRBJ2-4, is as follows: NAGVMQNPRHLVRRRGQEARLRCSPMKGHSHVYWYRQLPEEGLKFMVYLQKENIIDESGMPKERFSAEFPKEGPSILRIQQVVRGDSAAYFCASSQGAKNIQYFGAGTRLSVL.

The rearrangement joins TRBV19 to TRBJ2-3, with D possibly being TRBD2 (5 bases). Germline V lookup: CDR1 LNHDA, CDR2 SQIVND (reference sequence). This CDR3 has 16 residues. V gave up 8 bases and J gave up 5 bases, with 23 bases separating them. CDR3 nucleotide sequence: TGTGCCAGTGGGGAAACGGGTATGAGACGGGGAGATACGCAGTATTTT. Amino acids: CASGETGMRRGDTQYF.

The V gene is TRBV7-9, the J gene TRBJ2-5, with 7 bases identical to TRBD2. Germline V CDR1 and CDR2: SEHNR, FQNEAQ (reference sequence). V was pared by 5 bases and J by 2 bases, with 8 bases of the junction left unmatched. There are 15 residues in the CDR3. The CDR3 loop reads CASSQAGPWQETQYF. The CDR3 region has the DNA TGTGCCAGCAGCCAAGCGGGGCCCTGGCAAGAGACCCAGTACTTC. The whole variable domain, remainder taken from reference TRBV7-9 and TRBJ2-5, is DTGVSQNPRHKITKRGQNVTFRCDPISEHNRLYWYRQTLGQGPEFLTYFQNEAQLEKSRLLSDRFSAERPKGSFSTLEIQRTEQGDSAMYLCASSQAGPWQETQYFGPGTRLLVL.

The rearrangement joins TRBV5-1 to TRBJ2-3; D is ambiguous. The V gene lost 3 bases and the J gene lost 0 bases, with 11 bases spanning the gap. The CDR3 covers 15 residues. CDR1 and CDR2 (germline): SGHRS, YFSETQ. Here the CDR3 reads CASSSQYPSTDTQYF. DNA of the CDR3: TGCGCCAGCAGCTCGCAGTATCCTAGCACAGATACGCAGTATTTT.

The chain carries TRBV5-6 and TRBJ1-1; TRBD1 aligns across 8 bases. The CDR3 is 14 residues long. With 2 bases clipped from V and 5 bases from J, the junction kept 5 bases outside the gene matches. Looked up from germline, CDR1 is SGHDT and CDR2 is YYEEEE. The CDR3: CASSFGQGGTEAFF. Written as DNA, the CDR3 is TGTGCCAGCAGCTTCGGACAGGGAGGAACTGAAGCTTTCTTT. Looking up the rest from reference TRBV5-6 and TRBJ1-1 gives the full variable domain: DAGVTQSPTHLIKTRGQQVTLRCSPKSGHDTVSWYQQALGQGPQFIFQYYEEEERQRGNFPDRFSGHQFPNYSSELNVNALLLGDSALYLCASSFGQGGTEAFFGQGTRLTVV.

The J gene is TRBJ1-1, the V gene TRBV6-1; TRBD1 matches 8 bases. Trimming removed 2 bases from V and 6 bases from J; junction bases left unmatched: 11. The CDR3 loop spans 16 amino acids. Per the germline V gene, CDR1 is MNHNS and CDR2 is SASEGT. The CDR3 spells CASSELAGGNRAEAFF. The CDR3 region has the DNA TGTGCCAGCAGTGAATTGGCAGGGGGCAACCGGGCTGAAGCTTTCTTT.

As to this clone: The same CDR3 arises from other DNA sequences in this sample as well. The chain combines TRBV7-9 with TRBJ2-3, with D perhaps matching TRBD2 (6 bases). The CDR3 has 14 amino acids. Trimming removed 3 bases at V and 4 bases at J, with 11 bases between. Germline V CDR1 and CDR2: SEHNR, FQNEAQ (reference sequence). The CDR3 DNA is TGTGCCAGCAGCTTGGCGGGACTGGCAGATACGCAGTATTTT. As protein: CASSLAGLADTQYF.

The chain couples TRBV7-9 to TRBJ2-3, with D possibly TRBD2 on 5 matching bases. V was pared by 6 bases and J by 5 bases, with 9 bases between. The CDR3 extends over 12 amino acids. The germline CDR1 and CDR2 sequences are SEHNR and FQNEAQ (reference sequence). In DNA, the CDR3 is TGTGCCAGCAGACAAGAGGGAGATACGCAGTATTTT. Amino acid sequence: CASRQEGDTQYF.